One sample yielded the 14 T cell receptor beta chains listed below, sequenced in a study of T cell responses to AZD1222 COVID-19 vaccine (dated by TCRdb to about 2021). The library was generated by the immunoSEQ multiplex PCR assay. TCRdb carries this immuneACCESS record with in-frame sequences only. Its versions omit some clonotypes, under half of them owing to an unresolved V gene in the studies checked, with the rest unexplained. For this sample there are about 140,000 clones; 89% appear just once. The top ten constitute about 3% of the sample. This sample's time point label indicates: baseline before first vaccination. Material: peripheral blood, obtained on day 0 of AZD1222 vaccination. Receptors originate from an adult in good health.

There are many counts of this clone. The chain employs TRBV5-4 and TRBJ1-4; no clear D gene. Trimming took 0 bases from V and 4 from J, leaving 7 bases between them. The CDR3 is made up of 14 amino acids. Germline V gives CDR1 SGHNT, CDR2 YYREEE (reference sequence). CDR3 in amino acids: CASSLAGINEKLFF. CDR3 bases: TGTGCCAGCAGCTTGGCCGGTATTAATGAAAAACTGTTTTTT.

The V gene is TRBV18, the J gene TRBJ1-2; a weak D match, TRBD1 (6 bases). There are 14 residues in the CDR3. Germline-derived CDR1 and CDR2 are KGHSH and LQKENI. Trimming removed 3 bases at V and 4 bases at J, with 12 bases between. The CDR3 region has the DNA TGTGCCAGCTCACCGGACAGACTCCCCTATGGCTACACCTTC. Translation: CASSPDRLPYGYTF.

Regarding this clone: Other DNA sequences within the sample encode an identical CDR3. The chain combines TRBV6-2 or TRBV6-3 with TRBJ1-1; D possibly corresponds to TRBD1 (6 bases). The CDR3 covers 11 residues. Germline-derived CDR1 and CDR2 are MNHEY and SVGEGT. Trimming left V 5 bases short and J 5 bases short, with 6 bases between. This CDR3 is CASSQGTEAFF. CDR3 sequence (DNA): TGTGCCAGCAGTCAGGGGACTGAAGCTTTCTTT.

The chain links TRBV2 to TRBJ1-1, with D perhaps matching TRBD1 (5 bases). The germline CDR1 and CDR2 sequences are SNHLY and FYNNEI. This CDR3 is built from 12 residues. V lost 9 bases and J 5 bases, leaving 13 bases between the germline ends. CDR3 DNA: TGTGCCAGGACAGAGGAAAGTACTGAAGCTTTCTTT. It translates to CARTEESTEAFF.

Of note for this clone: The germline gene is not matched at one end of the junction; a read error may be the cause. DNA for the CDR3: TGTGCCAGCAGCAAAATCGGGACAACCGACTTGTGGGACTTC. Translating gives CASSKIGTTDLWDF. V usage is TRBV13 and J usage is TRBJ2-7, with D perhaps matching TRBD1 (6 bases). CDR1 is PRHDT, CDR2 FYEKMQ, per germline (reference sequence). The CDR3 runs to 14 residues. Full variable domain (missing parts from reference TRBV13 and TRBJ2-7): AAGVIQSPRHLIKEKRETATLKCYPIPRHDTVYWYQQGPGQDPQFLISFYEKMQSDKGSIPDRFSAQQFSDYHSELNMSSLELGDSALYFCASSKIGTTDLWDFGPGTRLTVT.

This chain uses TRBV7-3 with TRBJ2-7; 7 bases agree with TRBD2. CDR3 length equals 18 residues. Germline loops: CDR1 SGHTA, CDR2 FQGTGA. With 1 base clipped from V and 5 bases from J, the junction kept 17 bases outside the gene matches. The CDR3 region is CASSLNPPGGEYSNEQYF. CDR3 DNA sequence: TGTGCCAGCAGCTTAAATCCCCCGGGGGGAGAATACTCTAACGAGCAGTACTTC.

The V call is TRBV9, the J call TRBJ1-3, with 8 bases fitting TRBD1. V was pared by 0 bases and J by 0 bases, with 5 bases of the junction left unmatched. Germline V gene data show CDR1 as SGDLS and CDR2 as YYNGEE. The CDR3 loop spans 17 amino acids. The CDR3 DNA reads as TGTGCCAGCAGCGTAGGCTACGGACAGGGCTCTGGAAACACCATATATTTT. Amino acids: CASSVGYGQGSGNTIYF.

This clone has only one observation. This sequence joins TRBV5-1 and TRBJ2-3; 9 bases match TRBD2. The V and J ends lost 4 bases and 0 bases, in that order; junction bases with no gene match: 6. The length of the CDR3 is 16 residues. Germline V CDR1 and CDR2: SGHRS, YFSETQ. The CDR3 nucleotides read TGCGCCAGCAGCCTGTATAGCGGGGGCAGCACAGATACGCAGTATTTT. This codes for CASSLYSGGSTDTQYF.

V is TRBV12-3 or TRBV12-4 and J is TRBJ2-5; no clear D gene. The CDR3 sequence is 11 residues long. V was clipped by 3 bases and J by 5 bases, with 4 bases between them. CDR3 sequence reads: CASSLAETQYF. The DNA of the CDR3 is TGTGCCAGCAGTTTGGCGGAGACCCAGTACTTC.

V and J are TRBV7-8 and TRBJ2-5, with D uncertain. Germline loops: CDR1 SGHVS, CDR2 FQNEAQ. V was trimmed by 5 bases and J by 2 bases, leaving 6 bases between them. The CDR3 extends over 12 amino acids. The CDR3 protein is CASSPMQETQYF. The CDR3 DNA reads TGTGCCAGCAGCCCCATGCAAGAGACCCAGTACTTC.

The V and J genes are TRBV9 and TRBJ2-7; 8 positions agree with TRBD2. With 4 bases clipped from V and 2 bases from J, the junction kept 8 bases outside the gene matches. Germline lookup yields CDR1 SGDLS and CDR2 YYNGEE. The CDR3 consists of 15 residues. This CDR3 is CASSPVVAGPYEQYF. For the CDR3, the DNA is TGTGCCAGCAGCCCCGTGGTAGCGGGACCCTACGAGCAGTACTTC.

The chain carries TRBV29-1 and TRBJ1-1, with a weak D call TRBD1 (5 bases). V gave up 6 bases and J gave up 1 base, with 12 bases separating them. The CDR3 spans 13 residues. Germline CDR1 is SQVTM and CDR2 is ANQGSEA. CDR3 sequence reads: CSVYATGNTEAFF. In DNA form, the CDR3 reads TGCAGCGTATATGCAACAGGGAACACTGAAGCTTTCTTT.

The CDR3: CASSPPPGGLETQYF. In nucleotides, the CDR3 is TGCGCCAGCAGCCCTCCCCCGGGGGGCTTAGAGACCCAGTACTTC. The chain couples TRBV4-1 to TRBJ2-5; tentative D call: TRBD2 (7 bases). Germline V gene data show CDR1 as MGHRA and CDR2 as YSYEKL. Trimming removed 4 bases from V and 4 bases from J, with 16 bases in between. The CDR3 is made up of 15 amino acids.

The V call is TRBV6-5, the J call TRBJ1-1; 8 nucleotides align to TRBD1. V lost 0 bases and J lost 5; bases outside the gene matches: 5. Germline CDR1 and CDR2: MNHEY and SVGAGI. The CDR3 consists of 15 residues. This CDR3 reads CASSYSRQGRTEAFF. The CDR3 DNA reads as TGTGCCAGCAGTTACTCTCGACAGGGGAGGACTGAAGCTTTCTTT.